This T cell receptor (beta chain) was found in a study of blood T cell repertoires in COVID-19. Measured with immunoSEQ multiplex PCR; TCRdb has only the in-frame clones, and not every one. Of some 69,000 clones in the sample, around 80% were seen once. The TCR sequence derives from a man aged 80 or over with active or convalescent COVID-19. Sequenced sample: peripheral blood.

The CDR3 DNA is TGCAGTGCTAGATACTATGAGCAGTTCTTC. Translation gives CSARYYEQFF. The chain couples TRBV20-1 to TRBJ2-1; D uncertain. Germline V gene lookup returns CDR1 DFQATT and CDR2 SNEGSKA (reference sequence). The CDR3 is made up of 10 amino acids. V was cut by 2 bases and J by 8 bases, with 4 bases left in between.